This TCR beta chain was sequenced for a study of technical replicates of blood from a few donors. V was pared by 1 base and J by 10 bases, with 17 bases between. CDR3 size: 16 residues. Germline values: CDR1 MNHEY, CDR2 SMNVEV (reference sequence). The assay was immunoSEQ multiplex PCR, and TCRdb's table has in-frame clones only and misses some. The sample lists 100,000 or so clones; roughly 95% were seen once. The clonotype was recovered from a human donor in good health. V is TRBV27 and J is TRBJ1-6, with D possibly being TRBD1 (5 bases). The sequenced material came from T cells isolated from PBMCs. The DNA for the CDR3 is TGTGCCAGCAGTTTATACTTGACAGAGGTCCCGTCACCCCTCCACTTT. Protein product: CASSLYLTEVPSPLHF.